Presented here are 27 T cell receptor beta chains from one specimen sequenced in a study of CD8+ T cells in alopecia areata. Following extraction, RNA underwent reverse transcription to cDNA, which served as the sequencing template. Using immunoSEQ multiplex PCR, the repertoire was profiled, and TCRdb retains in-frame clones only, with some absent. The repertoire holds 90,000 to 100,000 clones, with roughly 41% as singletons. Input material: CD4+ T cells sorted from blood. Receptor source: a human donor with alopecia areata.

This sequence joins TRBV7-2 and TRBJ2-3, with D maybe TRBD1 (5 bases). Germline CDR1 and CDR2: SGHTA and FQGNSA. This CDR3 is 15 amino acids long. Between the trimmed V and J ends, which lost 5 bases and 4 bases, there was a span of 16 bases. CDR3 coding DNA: TGTGCCAGCAGCGGCCAGGGCCGGTTGCCAGATACGCAGTATTTT. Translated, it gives CASSGQGRLPDTQYF.

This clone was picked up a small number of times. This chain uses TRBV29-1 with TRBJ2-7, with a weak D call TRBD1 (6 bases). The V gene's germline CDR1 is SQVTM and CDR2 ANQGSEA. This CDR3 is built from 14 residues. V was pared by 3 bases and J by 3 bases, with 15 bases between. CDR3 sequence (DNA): TGCAGCGTTGATACGACAGGCTCCCACTACGAGCAGTACTTC. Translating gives CSVDTTGSHYEQYF.

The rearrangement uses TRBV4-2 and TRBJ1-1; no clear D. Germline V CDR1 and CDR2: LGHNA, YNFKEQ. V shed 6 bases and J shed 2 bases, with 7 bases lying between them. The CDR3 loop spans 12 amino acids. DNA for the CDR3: TGTGCCAGCAGTTCGGACAACACTGAAGCTTTCTTT. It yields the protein CASSSDNTEAFF.

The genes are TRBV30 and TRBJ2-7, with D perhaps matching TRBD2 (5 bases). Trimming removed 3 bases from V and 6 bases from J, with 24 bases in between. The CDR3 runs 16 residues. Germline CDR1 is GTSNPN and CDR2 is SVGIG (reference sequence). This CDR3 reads CAWSRLKGRGPGEQYF. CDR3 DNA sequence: TGTGCCTGGAGCCGATTAAAAGGACGGGGTCCAGGCGAGCAGTACTTC. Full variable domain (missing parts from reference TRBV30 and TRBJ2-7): SQTIHQWPATLVQPVGSPLSLECTVEGTSNPNLYWYRQAAGRGLQLLFYSVGIGQISSEVPQNLSASRPQDRQFILSSKKLLLSDSGFYLCAWSRLKGRGPGEQYFGPGTRLTVT.

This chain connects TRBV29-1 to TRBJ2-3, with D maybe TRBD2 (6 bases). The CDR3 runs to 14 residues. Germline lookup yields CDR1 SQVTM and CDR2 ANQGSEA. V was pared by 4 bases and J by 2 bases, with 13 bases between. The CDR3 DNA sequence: TGCAGCGTTGCCGAGGGCGGGAACACAGATACGCAGTATTTT. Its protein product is CSVAEGGNTDTQYF.

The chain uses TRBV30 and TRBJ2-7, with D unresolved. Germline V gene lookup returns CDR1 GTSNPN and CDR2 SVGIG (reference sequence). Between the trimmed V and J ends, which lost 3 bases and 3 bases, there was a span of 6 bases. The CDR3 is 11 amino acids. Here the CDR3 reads CAWRANYEQYF. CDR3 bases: TGTGCCTGGAGAGCCAACTACGAGCAGTACTTC.

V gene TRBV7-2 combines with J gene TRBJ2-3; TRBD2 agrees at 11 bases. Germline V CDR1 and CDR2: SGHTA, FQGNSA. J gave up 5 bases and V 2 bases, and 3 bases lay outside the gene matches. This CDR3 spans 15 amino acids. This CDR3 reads CASSLSGTSGDTQYF. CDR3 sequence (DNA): TGTGCCAGCAGCTTATCGGGGACTAGCGGAGATACGCAGTATTTT.

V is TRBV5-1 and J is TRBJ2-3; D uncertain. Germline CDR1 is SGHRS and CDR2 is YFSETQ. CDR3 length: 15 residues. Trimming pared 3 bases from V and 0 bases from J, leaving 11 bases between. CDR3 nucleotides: TGCGCCAGCAGCTGGGCCCGAACGAGCACAGATACGCAGTATTTT. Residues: CASSWARTSTDTQYF.

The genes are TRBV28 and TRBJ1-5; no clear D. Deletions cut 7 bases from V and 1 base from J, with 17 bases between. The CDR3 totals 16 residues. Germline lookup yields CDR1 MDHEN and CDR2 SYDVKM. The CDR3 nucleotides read TGTGCCAGCACCCTGGCCCTAGGGCTCAGCAATCAGCCCCAGCATTTT. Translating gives CASTLALGLSNQPQHF.

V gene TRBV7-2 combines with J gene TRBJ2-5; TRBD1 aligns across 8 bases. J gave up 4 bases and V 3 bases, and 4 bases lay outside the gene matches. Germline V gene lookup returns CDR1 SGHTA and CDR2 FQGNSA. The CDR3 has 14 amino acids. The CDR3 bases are TGTGCCAGCAGCTTTGACAGGGGAAGAGAGACCCAGTACTTC. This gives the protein CASSFDRGRETQYF. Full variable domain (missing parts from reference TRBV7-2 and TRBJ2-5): GAGVSQSPSNKVTEKGKDVELRCDPISGHTALYWYRQSLGQGLEFLIYFQGNSAPDKSGLPSDRFSAERTGGSVSTLTIQRTQQEDSAVYLCASSFDRGRETQYFGPGTRLLVL.

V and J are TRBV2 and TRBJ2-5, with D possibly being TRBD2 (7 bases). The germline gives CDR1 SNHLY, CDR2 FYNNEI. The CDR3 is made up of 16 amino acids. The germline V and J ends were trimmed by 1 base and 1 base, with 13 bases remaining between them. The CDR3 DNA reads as TGTGCCAGCAGTGAAGGGGCGGGGGCAGGCCAAGAGACCCAGTACTTC. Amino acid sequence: CASSEGAGAGQETQYF.

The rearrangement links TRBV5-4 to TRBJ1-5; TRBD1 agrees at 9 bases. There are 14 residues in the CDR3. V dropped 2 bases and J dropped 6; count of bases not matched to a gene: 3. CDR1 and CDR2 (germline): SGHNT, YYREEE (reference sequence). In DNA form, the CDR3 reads TGTGCCAGCAGCTTTGTGGACAGGGGTCAGCCCCAGCATTTT. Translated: CASSFVDRGQPQHF.

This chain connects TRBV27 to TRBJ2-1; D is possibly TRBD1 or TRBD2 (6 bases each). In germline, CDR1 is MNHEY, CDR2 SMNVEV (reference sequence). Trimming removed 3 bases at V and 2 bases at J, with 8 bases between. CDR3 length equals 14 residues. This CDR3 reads CASSFGGPYNEQFF. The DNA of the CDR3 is TGTGCCAGCAGTTTCGGGGGCCCCTACAATGAGCAGTTCTTC.

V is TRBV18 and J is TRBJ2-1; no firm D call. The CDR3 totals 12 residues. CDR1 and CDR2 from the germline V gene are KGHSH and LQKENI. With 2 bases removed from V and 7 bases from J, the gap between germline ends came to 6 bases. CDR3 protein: CASSPSENEQFF. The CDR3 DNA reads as TGTGCCAGCTCACCATCCGAGAATGAGCAGTTCTTC.

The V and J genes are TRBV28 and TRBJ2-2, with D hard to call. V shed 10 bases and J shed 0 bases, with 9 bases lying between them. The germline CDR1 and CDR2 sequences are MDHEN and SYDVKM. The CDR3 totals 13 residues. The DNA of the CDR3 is TGTGCCACGACCGACTCGAACACCGGGGAGCTGTTTTTT. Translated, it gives CATTDSNTGELFF. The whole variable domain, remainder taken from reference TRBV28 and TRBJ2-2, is DVKVTQSSRYLVKRTGEKVFLECVQDMDHENMFWYRQDPGLGLRLIYFSYDVKMKEKGDIPEGYSVSREKKERFSLILESASTNQTSMYLCATTDSNTGELFFGEGSRLTVL.

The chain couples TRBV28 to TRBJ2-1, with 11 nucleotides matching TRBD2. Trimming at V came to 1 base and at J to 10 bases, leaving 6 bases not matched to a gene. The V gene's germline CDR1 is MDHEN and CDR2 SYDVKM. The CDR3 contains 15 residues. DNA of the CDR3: TGTGCCAGCAGTTTATCACTAGCGGGAGTTGGCGAGCAGTTCTTC. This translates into CASSLSLAGVGEQFF.

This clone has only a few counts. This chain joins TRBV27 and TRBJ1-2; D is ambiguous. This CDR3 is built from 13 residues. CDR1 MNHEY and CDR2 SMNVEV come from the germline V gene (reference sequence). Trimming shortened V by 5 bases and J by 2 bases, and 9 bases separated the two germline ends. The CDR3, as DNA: TGTGCCAGCAGTCCCCGACGGAACTATGGCTACACCTTC. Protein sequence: CASSPRRNYGYTF.

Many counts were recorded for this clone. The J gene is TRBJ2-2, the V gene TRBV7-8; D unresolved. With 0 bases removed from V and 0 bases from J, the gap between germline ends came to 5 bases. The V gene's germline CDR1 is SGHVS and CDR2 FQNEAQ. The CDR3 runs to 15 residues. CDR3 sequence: CASSLASANTGELFF. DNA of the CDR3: TGTGCCAGCAGCTTAGCGTCAGCGAACACCGGGGAGCTGTTTTTT.

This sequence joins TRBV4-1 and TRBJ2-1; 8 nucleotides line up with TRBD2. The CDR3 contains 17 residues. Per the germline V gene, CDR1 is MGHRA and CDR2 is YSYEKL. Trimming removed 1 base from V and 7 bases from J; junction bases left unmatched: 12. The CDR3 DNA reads TGCGCCAGCAGCCAAGCCTCGCGGGGGGCTGAGGGAAATGAGCAGTTCTTC. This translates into CASSQASRGAEGNEQFF.

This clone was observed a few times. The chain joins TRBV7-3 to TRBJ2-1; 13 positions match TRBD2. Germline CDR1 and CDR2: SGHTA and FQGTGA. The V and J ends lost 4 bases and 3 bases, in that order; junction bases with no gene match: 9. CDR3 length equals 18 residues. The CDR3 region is CASSSKGTSGENYNEQFF. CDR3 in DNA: TGTGCCAGCAGCTCTAAAGGGACTAGCGGGGAGAACTACAATGAGCAGTTCTTC.

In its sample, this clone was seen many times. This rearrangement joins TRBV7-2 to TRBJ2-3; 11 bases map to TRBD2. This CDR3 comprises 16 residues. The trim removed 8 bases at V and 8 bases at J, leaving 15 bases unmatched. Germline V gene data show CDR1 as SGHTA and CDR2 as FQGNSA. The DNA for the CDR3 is TGTGCCAGCTACCTCGGGCTAGCGGGAGGTGGCGGTACGCAGTATTTT. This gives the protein CASYLGLAGGGGTQYF.

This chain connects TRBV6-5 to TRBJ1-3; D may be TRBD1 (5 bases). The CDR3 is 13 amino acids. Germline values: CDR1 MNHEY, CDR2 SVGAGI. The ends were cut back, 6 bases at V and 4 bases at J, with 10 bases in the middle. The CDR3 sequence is CASSRDAGNTIYF. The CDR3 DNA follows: TGTGCCAGCAGCAGGGACGCAGGAAACACCATATATTTT.

The CDR3 loop reads CASSQGFRTEAFF. The CDR3 DNA follows: TGCGCCAGCAGCCAAGGGTTCCGCACTGAAGCTTTCTTT. The chain uses TRBV4-1 and TRBJ1-1; D is unclear. The CDR3 sequence is 13 residues long. The germline V and J ends were trimmed by 1 base and 4 bases, with 7 bases remaining between them. Per germline, CDR1 MGHRA and CDR2 YSYEKL.

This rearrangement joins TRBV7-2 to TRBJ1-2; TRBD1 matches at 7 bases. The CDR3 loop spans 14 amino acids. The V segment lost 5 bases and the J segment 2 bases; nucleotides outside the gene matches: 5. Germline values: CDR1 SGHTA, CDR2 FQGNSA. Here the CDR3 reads CASSRTGQNYGYTF. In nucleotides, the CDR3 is TGTGCCAGCAGCAGGACAGGACAGAACTATGGCTACACCTTC.

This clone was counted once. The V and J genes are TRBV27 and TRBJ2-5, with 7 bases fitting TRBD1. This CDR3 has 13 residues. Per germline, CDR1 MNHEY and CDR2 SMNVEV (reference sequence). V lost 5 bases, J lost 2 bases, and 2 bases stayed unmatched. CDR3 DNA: TGTGCCAGCAGTCCGGGACAGCAAGAGACCCAGTACTTC. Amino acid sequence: CASSPGQQETQYF.

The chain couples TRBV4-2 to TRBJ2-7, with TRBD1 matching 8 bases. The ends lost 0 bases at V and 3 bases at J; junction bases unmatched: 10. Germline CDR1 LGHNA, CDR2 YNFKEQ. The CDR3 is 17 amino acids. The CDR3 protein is CASSQDRDRGSVYEQYF. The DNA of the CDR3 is TGTGCCAGCAGCCAAGATCGAGACAGGGGATCAGTCTACGAGCAGTACTTC.

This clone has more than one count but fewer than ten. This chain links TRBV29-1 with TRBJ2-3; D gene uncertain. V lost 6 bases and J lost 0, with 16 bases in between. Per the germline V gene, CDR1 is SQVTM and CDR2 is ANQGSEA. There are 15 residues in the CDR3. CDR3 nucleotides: TGCAGCGTCGAACCCGACGGAATTAGCACAGATACGCAGTATTTT. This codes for CSVEPDGISTDTQYF.